Listed here are 7 T cell receptor beta chains from one sample, sequenced in a study of blood T cell repertoires in COVID-19. Here immunoSEQ multiplex PCR was the method, and the copy in TCRdb shows in-frame clones only, minus some. The sample comprises around 250,000 clones, about 80% of which are singletons, and about 3.5% rests with the top ten. The sequenced sample consisted of PBMCs or T cells enriched from blood (not recorded which). These receptor sequences come from a man over 45 who had recovered from COVID-19.

V gene TRBV6-2 or TRBV6-3 combines with J gene TRBJ2-7; 11 bases match TRBD2. Germline V gives CDR1 MNHEY, CDR2 SVGEGT. V was pared by 4 bases and J by 4 bases, with 9 bases of the junction left unmatched. This CDR3 is 16 amino acids long. The CDR3 loop is CASSSLSTSGAYEQYF. CDR3 bases: TGTGCCAGCAGTTCCCTTTCGACTAGCGGGGCTTACGAGCAGTACTTC.

This rearrangement joins TRBV7-2 to TRBJ2-7; D gene uncertain. CDR1 is SGHTA and CDR2 is FQGNSA in the germline V gene. V was clipped by 1 base and J by 0 bases, with 10 bases between them. The length of the CDR3 is 15 residues. CDR3 coding DNA: TGTGCCAGCAGCTTAGGGTACAAGAACTCCTACGAGCAGTACTTC. Translated, it gives CASSLGYKNSYEQYF.

V gene TRBV30 combines with J gene TRBJ2-1; D perhaps matches TRBD1 (5 bases). From germline, CDR1 is GTSNPN and CDR2 SVGIG (reference sequence). The V end was cut by 4 bases, the J end by 1 base, with 23 bases between. This CDR3 is built from 18 residues. The CDR3 protein is CAWIDPPGAPLSYNEQFF. In DNA form, the CDR3 reads TGTGCCTGGATCGATCCACCTGGGGCTCCTCTATCCTACAATGAGCAGTTCTTC.

The chain joins TRBV3-1 (or the pseudogene TRBV3-2) to TRBJ1-4; 7 bases are shared with TRBD1. Looked up from germline, CDR1 is LGHDT and CDR2 is YNNKEL (reference sequence). This CDR3 is built from 16 residues. J was trimmed by 2 bases and V by 3 bases; bases with no gene match: 6. DNA for the CDR3: TGTGCCAGCAGCCATACCGGGACAGACACTAATGAAAAACTGTTTTTT. It is translated as CASSHTGTDTNEKLFF.

V is TRBV4-3 and J is TRBJ2-3, with TRBD2 identical over 9 bases. This CDR3 comprises 15 residues. CDR1 is LGHNA, CDR2 YSLEER, per germline. V trimming: 4 bases; J trimming: 0 bases; junction bases outside the gene matches: 2. CDR3 residues: CASSPGTSSTDTQYF. The CDR3 coding sequence is TGCGCCAGCAGCCCTGGGACTAGCAGCACAGATACGCAGTATTTT.

This clone was counted only a few times. The chain links TRBV28 to TRBJ2-7, with D perhaps matching TRBD2 (6 bases). There are 13 residues in the CDR3. Germline V lookup: CDR1 MDHEN, CDR2 SYDVKM. Between the trimmed V and J ends, which lost 6 bases and 6 bases, there was a span of 15 bases. The CDR3 DNA reads as TGTGCCAGCAGGGAAGGTAGCGGCTCCGAGCAGTACTTC. It specifies CASREGSGSEQYF.

The rearrangement uses TRBV7-6 and TRBJ2-2, with unresolved D. With 8 bases removed from V and 0 bases from J, the gap between germline ends came to 10 bases. The germline V gene encodes CDR1 SGHVS and CDR2 FNYEAQ. This CDR3 is built from 14 residues. Here the CDR3 reads CASSSYPNTGELFF. In DNA, the CDR3 is TGTGCCAGCTCGAGCTATCCGAACACCGGGGAGCTGTTTTTT.